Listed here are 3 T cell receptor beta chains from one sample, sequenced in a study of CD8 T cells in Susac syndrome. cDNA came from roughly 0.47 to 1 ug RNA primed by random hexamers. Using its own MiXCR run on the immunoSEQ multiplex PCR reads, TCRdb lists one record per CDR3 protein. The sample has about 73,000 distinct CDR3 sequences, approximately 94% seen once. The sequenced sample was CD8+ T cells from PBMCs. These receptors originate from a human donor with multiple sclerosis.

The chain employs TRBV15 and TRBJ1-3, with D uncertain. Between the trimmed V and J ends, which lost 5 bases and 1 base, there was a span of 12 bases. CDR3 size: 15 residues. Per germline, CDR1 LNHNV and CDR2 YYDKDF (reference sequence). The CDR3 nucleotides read TGTGCCACCAGCCTGGACGGGTCATCTGGAAACACCATATATTTT. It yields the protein CATSLDGSSGNTIYF. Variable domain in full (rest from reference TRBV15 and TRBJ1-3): DAMVIQNPRYQVTQFGKPVTLSCSQTLNHNVMYWYQQKSSQAPKLLFHYYDKDFNNEADTPDNFQSRRPNTSFCFLDIRSPGLGDTAMYLCATSLDGSSGNTIYFGEGSWLTVV.

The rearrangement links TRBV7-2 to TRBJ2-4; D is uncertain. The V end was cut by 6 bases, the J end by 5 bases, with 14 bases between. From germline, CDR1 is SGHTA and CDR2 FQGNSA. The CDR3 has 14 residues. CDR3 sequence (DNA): TGTGCCAGCAGTCCATCAGCGACGGAAAACATTCAGTACTTC. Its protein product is CASSPSATENIQYF.

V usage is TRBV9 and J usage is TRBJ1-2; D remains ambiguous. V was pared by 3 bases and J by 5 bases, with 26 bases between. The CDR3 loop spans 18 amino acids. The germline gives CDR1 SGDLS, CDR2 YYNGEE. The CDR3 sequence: CASSAPFGQGELTYGYTF. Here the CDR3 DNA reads TGTGCCAGCAGCGCGCCCTTCGGCCAAGGAGAACTCACTTATGGCTACACCTTC.